A single sample gave rise to the 8 T cell receptor beta chains below, sequenced in a study of cytomegalovirus exposure and HLA in healthy donors. PCR employed 60 Vbeta and 13 Jbeta primers. Libraries were prepared by immunoSEQ multiplex PCR; TCRdb keeps only in-frame clonotypes and omits some of them. The repertoire consists of a few hundred thousand clones, with about 90% occurring once and the leading ten covering about 2.3%. Sequencing was done on a sample of PBMCs. These receptors originate from a woman aged 18-29 years in good health and CMV-seronegative.

The chain uses TRBV9 and TRBJ2-1; 7 nucleotides agree with TRBD1. After removal of 3 bases from V and 7 bases from J, the junction contained 19 bases not matched to a gene. Germline V gene data show CDR1 as SGDLS and CDR2 as YYNGEE. CDR3 size: 18 residues. As DNA, the CDR3 is TGTGCCAGCAGCGACGGCACCGAAGGGGGCATGCTCCATAATGAGCAGTTCTTC. It yields the protein CASSDGTEGGMLHNEQFF.

In its sample, this clone was seen once. The chain recombines TRBV2 with TRBJ2-1; D is perhaps TRBD1 (6 bases). The V gene's germline CDR1 is SNHLY and CDR2 FYNNEI. With 3 bases removed from V and 3 bases from J, the gap between germline ends came to 15 bases. The CDR3 totals 16 residues. DNA of the CDR3: TGTGCCAGCAGTGAGCTTCTGACAGGTTACTACAATGAGCAGTTCTTC. Protein product: CASSELLTGYYNEQFF.

This clone was detected only a few times. This chain uses TRBV18 with TRBJ1-5; 8 positions match TRBD1. The trim removed 3 bases at V and 5 bases at J, leaving 6 bases unmatched. The CDR3 is made up of 15 amino acids. In germline, CDR1 is KGHSH, CDR2 LQKENI. This CDR3 reads CASSPDRGPYQPQHF. CDR3 bases: TGTGCCAGCTCACCCGACAGGGGACCTTATCAGCCCCAGCATTTT.

V gene TRBV19 combines with J gene TRBJ2-2; TRBD2 might be the D (5 bases). The CDR3 sequence is 15 residues long. Between the trimmed V and J ends, which lost 2 bases and 2 bases, there was a span of 9 bases. Per the germline V gene, CDR1 is LNHDA and CDR2 is SQIVND (reference sequence). The CDR3 DNA follows: TGTGCCAGTAGTATATCCGGGGTTAACACCGGGGAGCTGTTTTTT. As protein: CASSISGVNTGELFF. The whole variable domain, remainder taken from reference TRBV19 and TRBJ2-2, is DGGITQSPKYLFRKEGQNVTLSCEQNLNHDAMYWYRQDPGQGLRLIYYSQIVNDFQKGDIAEGYSVSREKKESFPLTVTSAQKNPTAFYLCASSISGVNTGELFFGEGSRLTVL.

The V call is TRBV6-6, the J call TRBJ1-2, with 7 bases fitting TRBD1. CDR3 length: 15 amino acids. J was trimmed by 6 bases and V by 0 bases; bases with no gene match: 7. Germline V gives CDR1 MNHNY, CDR2 SVGAGI (reference sequence). The chain's CDR3 is CASSYSTGSGNGYTF. The CDR3 region has the DNA TGTGCCAGCAGTTACTCGACAGGGTCCGGGAATGGCTACACCTTC.

This clone was seen once. The gene calls are TRBV5-1 and TRBJ2-1; the match to TRBD2 covers 10 bases. Germline V gene lookup returns CDR1 SGHRS and CDR2 YFSETQ. The CDR3 extends over 16 amino acids. The CDR3 loop is CATANRSGGGRNEQFF. DNA of the CDR3: TGCGCGACAGCAAATCGGAGCGGGGGGGGGAGAAATGAGCAGTTCTTC.

This clone was observed once. The chain carries TRBV27 and TRBJ2-3; tentatively, D is TRBD1 (6 bases). The germline V and J ends were trimmed by 2 bases and 3 bases, with 15 bases remaining between them. CDR1 and CDR2 (germline): MNHEY, SMNVEV (reference sequence). The CDR3 is 16 amino acids. For the CDR3, the DNA is TGTGCCAGCAGTTTAGGCAGGACAGTGATGACAGATACGCAGTATTTT. Its translation: CASSLGRTVMTDTQYF.

The rearrangement uses TRBV2 and TRBJ2-2, with 8 nucleotides matching TRBD1. Germline CDR1 SNHLY, CDR2 FYNNEI. V lost 6 bases and J lost 5; bases outside the gene matches: 2. The CDR3 spans 13 residues. The chain's CDR3 is CASRTGVTGELFF. In DNA form, the CDR3 reads TGTGCCAGCAGGACAGGGGTAACCGGGGAGCTGTTTTTT.